A selection of T cell receptor beta chains follows, all from one sample in a study of T cell responses to AZD1222 COVID-19 vaccine. Clones were sequenced by immunoSEQ multiplex PCR, and TCRdb holds only the in-frame ones, with some missing. The profile shows roughly 200,000 clones, approximately 89% of them singletons. This material consisted of peripheral blood, taken 28 days after the second AZD1222 dose. All receptors come from an adult who received the AZD1222 COVID-19 vaccine. CDR3s include the opening cysteine and the closing phenylalanine or tryptophan. A D gene is named only where the DNA matches it firmly. Clone size appears in some rows only: once, few, many, or a class for an expanded clone.

d_call: .
j_call: TRBJ1-2
v_call: TRBV6-5
clone_size: .
cdr3_aa: CASSYQGGGYGYTF
cdr3_nt: TGTGCCAGCAGTTACCAAGGGGGGGGCTATGGCTACACCTTC

d_call: .
j_call: TRBJ2-7
v_call: TRBV6-5
clone_size: .
cdr3_aa: CASSLIGLRGQYF
cdr3_nt: TGTGCCAGCAGTTTAATAGGGCTACGAGGGCAGTACTTC

d_call: TRBD1
j_call: TRBJ2-2
v_call: TRBV7-8
clone_size: .
cdr3_aa: CASSFRDRYYGELFF
cdr3_nt: TGTGCCAGCAGCTTCCGGGACAGATACTACGGGGAGCTGTTTTTT

d_call: .
j_call: TRBJ2-3
v_call: TRBV18
clone_size: once
cdr3_aa: CASSPRLAIADTQYF
cdr3_nt: TGTGCCAGCTCACCACGTTTAGCGATTGCAGATACGCAGTATTTT

d_call: .
j_call: TRBJ1-2
v_call: TRBV12-3/TRBV12-4
clone_size: .
cdr3_aa: CASSPPGVYGYTF
cdr3_nt: TGTGCCAGCAGTCCCCCAGGGGTCTATGGCTACACCTTC

d_call: TRBD2
j_call: TRBJ2-1
v_call: TRBV19
clone_size: .
cdr3_aa: CASSIEGGDSGSLLNEQFF
cdr3_nt: TGTGCCAGTAGTATTGAGGGGGGGGATAGCGGGAGCCTTCTCAATGAGCAGTTCTTC

d_call: .
j_call: TRBJ1-5
v_call: TRBV5-8
clone_size: .
cdr3_aa: CASSSWAPYSNQPQHF
cdr3_nt: TGTGCCAGCAGCTCGTGGGCGCCCTATAGCAATCAGCCCCAGCATTTT

d_call: .
j_call: TRBJ2-1
v_call: TRBV11-2
clone_size: .
cdr3_aa: CASSLEDPRVSSYNEQFF
cdr3_nt: TGTGCCAGCAGCTTAGAGGACCCCAGGGTAAGCTCCTACAATGAGCAGTTCTTC

d_call: .
j_call: TRBJ1-5
v_call: TRBV6-2/TRBV6-3
clone_size: .
cdr3_aa: CASSLEPRMNQPQHF
cdr3_nt: TGTGCCAGCAGTTTGGAGCCCCGGATGAATCAGCCCCAGCATTTT

d_call: .
j_call: TRBJ1-2
v_call: TRBV27
clone_size: .
cdr3_aa: CASSSGMGRGYTF
cdr3_nt: TGTGCCAGCAGTTCCGGGATGGGACGTGGCTACACCTTC

d_call: .
j_call: TRBJ1-4
v_call: TRBV5-4
clone_size: .
cdr3_aa: CASSLSNEKLFF
cdr3_nt: TGTGCCAGCAGCCTCAGCAATGAAAAACTGTTTTTT

d_call: .
j_call: TRBJ2-3
v_call: TRBV5-6
clone_size: once
cdr3_aa: CASSLTGFDTDTQYF
cdr3_nt: TGTGCCAGCAGCTTGACAGGGTTTGACACAGATACGCAGTATTTT

d_call: TRBD2
j_call: TRBJ2-2
v_call: TRBV24-1
clone_size: .
cdr3_aa: CATSGPLTSGTNTGELFF
cdr3_nt: TGTGCCACCAGTGGCCCCCTGACTAGCGGGACGAACACCGGGGAGCTGTTTTTT

d_call: .
j_call: TRBJ1-2
v_call: TRBV30
clone_size: .
cdr3_aa: CAWSHQNYGYTF
cdr3_nt: TGTGCCTGGAGCCACCAAAACTATGGCTACACCTTC

d_call: .
j_call: TRBJ1-5
v_call: TRBV18
clone_size: .
cdr3_aa: CASSSQGYSNQPQHF
cdr3_nt: TGTGCCAGCTCCAGTCAGGGGTATAGCAATCAGCCCCAGCATTTT

d_call: .
j_call: TRBJ2-4
v_call: TRBV2
clone_size: .
cdr3_aa: CASSYLGAKNIQYF
cdr3_nt: TGTGCCAGCAGTTACCTTGGAGCCAAAAACATTCAGTACTTC

d_call: .
j_call: TRBJ2-3
v_call: TRBV6-5
clone_size: .
cdr3_aa: CASSRFDPADTQYF
cdr3_nt: TGTGCCAGCAGCCGCTTTGACCCGGCAGATACGCAGTATTTT

d_call: .
j_call: TRBJ1-2
v_call: TRBV10-2
clone_size: .
cdr3_aa: CASSEMGGYTF
cdr3_nt: TGCGCCAGCAGTGAGATGGGCGGCTACACCTTC

d_call: .
j_call: TRBJ1-1
v_call: TRBV18
clone_size: once
cdr3_aa: CASSDQGGTEAFF
cdr3_nt: TGTGCCAGCTCAGATCAGGGTGGCACTGAAGCTTTCTTT

d_call: TRBD1
j_call: TRBJ1-6
v_call: TRBV19
clone_size: .
cdr3_aa: CASSRTGGNSPLHF
cdr3_nt: TGTGCCAGTAGTAGGACAGGGGGGAATTCACCCCTCCACTTT

d_call: .
j_call: TRBJ2-7
v_call: TRBV3-1/TRBV3-2
clone_size: .
cdr3_aa: CASSRRVSLPYEQYF
cdr3_nt: TGTGCCAGCAGCCGTAGGGTCTCACTACCCTACGAGCAGTACTTC

d_call: .
j_call: TRBJ2-2
v_call: TRBV11-2
clone_size: .
cdr3_aa: CASNPGPVNTGELFF
cdr3_nt: TGTGCCAGCAACCCCGGCCCGGTAAACACCGGGGAGCTGTTTTTT

d_call: .
j_call: TRBJ2-7
v_call: TRBV7-8
clone_size: .
cdr3_aa: CASTPTKREQYF
cdr3_nt: TGTGCCAGCACCCCAACGAAGAGGGAGCAGTACTTC

d_call: .
j_call: TRBJ1-5
v_call: TRBV27
clone_size: .
cdr3_aa: CASSSRSSNQPQHF
cdr3_nt: TGTGCCAGCAGTTCGCGGTCGAGCAATCAGCCCCAGCATTTT

d_call: TRBD1
j_call: TRBJ1-1
v_call: TRBV18
clone_size: few
cdr3_aa: CASSPRGYLTGGRTEAFF
cdr3_nt: TGTGCCAGCTCACCACGGGGATATCTTACAGGGGGGCGGACTGAAGCTTTCTTT

d_call: .
j_call: TRBJ2-6
v_call: TRBV5-1
clone_size: .
cdr3_aa: CASSLVRSSGANVLTF
cdr3_nt: TGCGCCAGCAGCTTAGTGAGGAGCTCTGGGGCCAACGTCCTGACTTTC

d_call: TRBD2
j_call: TRBJ2-7
v_call: TRBV4-1
clone_size: .
cdr3_aa: CASSVLAANYEQYF
cdr3_nt: TGCGCCAGCAGCGTACTAGCGGCTAACTACGAGCAGTACTTC

d_call: .
j_call: TRBJ2-5
v_call: TRBV11-2
clone_size: .
cdr3_aa: CASSLRGLGETQYF
cdr3_nt: TGTGCCAGCAGCTTGAGGGGCCTAGGGGAGACCCAGTACTTC

d_call: TRBD2
j_call: TRBJ2-7
v_call: TRBV11-1
clone_size: .
cdr3_aa: CASSLLAGSYEQYF
cdr3_nt: TGTGCCAGCAGCTTACTAGCGGGGTCCTACGAGCAGTACTTC

d_call: TRBD2
j_call: TRBJ2-7
v_call: TRBV7-9
clone_size: .
cdr3_aa: CASSLGALAGTYF
cdr3_nt: TGTGCCAGCAGCTTAGGGGCACTAGCGGGAACGTACTTC

d_call: .
j_call: TRBJ1-2
v_call: TRBV4-1
clone_size: .
cdr3_aa: CASSQDRGRLPYGYTF
cdr3_nt: TGCGCCAGCAGCCAAGATCGAGGAAGGCTCCCCTATGGCTACACCTTC

d_call: TRBD1
j_call: TRBJ1-1
v_call: TRBV18
clone_size: .
cdr3_aa: CASSPPRGHTEAFF
cdr3_nt: TGTGCCAGCTCACCACCGAGGGGGCACACTGAAGCTTTCTTT

d_call: .
j_call: TRBJ2-2
v_call: TRBV5-5
clone_size: once
cdr3_aa: CASSPPGRANTGELFF
cdr3_nt: TGTGCCAGCAGCCCGCCAGGACGGGCGAACACCGGGGAGCTGTTTTTT

d_call: TRBD1
j_call: TRBJ1-1
v_call: TRBV15
clone_size: .
cdr3_aa: CATSRERQGLFNTEAFF
cdr3_nt: TGTGCCACCAGCAGAGAACGACAGGGGCTGTTCAACACTGAAGCTTTCTTT

d_call: TRBD1
j_call: TRBJ2-1
v_call: TRBV7-8
clone_size: .
cdr3_aa: CASSRDRGDEQFF
cdr3_nt: TGTGCCAGCAGCCGAGACAGGGGTGATGAGCAGTTCTTC

d_call: .
j_call: TRBJ1-1
v_call: TRBV18
clone_size: .
cdr3_aa: CASSPLGQGGFSSTEAFF
cdr3_nt: TGTGCCAGCTCACCACTTGGGCAGGGTGGGTTTAGTAGCACTGAAGCTTTCTTT

d_call: TRBD2
j_call: TRBJ2-1
v_call: TRBV6-2/TRBV6-3
clone_size: .
cdr3_aa: CASSYRGGGNEQFF
cdr3_nt: TGTGCCAGCAGTTACCGGGGGGGCGGGAATGAGCAGTTCTTC

d_call: .
j_call: TRBJ1-1
v_call: TRBV3-1/TRBV3-2
clone_size: .
cdr3_aa: CASSQGMGQGRNTEAFF
cdr3_nt: TGTGCCAGCAGCCAAGGGATGGGGCAGGGGAGGAACACTGAAGCTTTCTTT

d_call: .
j_call: TRBJ2-1
v_call: TRBV11-2
clone_size: .
cdr3_aa: CASSFGQYNEQFF
cdr3_nt: TGTGCCAGCAGCTTTGGACAGTACAATGAGCAGTTCTTC

d_call: .
j_call: TRBJ1-1
v_call: TRBV7-2
clone_size: .
cdr3_aa: CASSLSRTTNTEAFF
cdr3_nt: TGTGCCAGCAGCTTATCGAGGACGACCAACACTGAAGCTTTCTTT

d_call: TRBD2
j_call: TRBJ2-2
v_call: TRBV5-1
clone_size: .
cdr3_aa: CASSPTGTSGRGGELFF
cdr3_nt: TGCGCCAGCAGCCCAACCGGGACTAGCGGGAGAGGCGGGGAGCTGTTTTTT

d_call: .
j_call: TRBJ1-5
v_call: TRBV6-2/TRBV6-3
clone_size: .
cdr3_aa: CASSYFVGQPQHF
cdr3_nt: TGTGCCAGCAGTTACTTCGTCGGTCAGCCCCAGCATTTT

d_call: .
j_call: TRBJ1-5
v_call: TRBV30
clone_size: .
cdr3_aa: CAWSATLFWPQHF
cdr3_nt: TGTGCCTGGAGTGCCACACTGTTCTGGCCCCAGCATTTT

d_call: .
j_call: TRBJ2-1
v_call: TRBV20-1
clone_size: few
cdr3_aa: CSASDGGSYNEQFF
cdr3_nt: TGCAGTGCTAGTGACGGGGGCTCCTACAATGAGCAGTTCTTC

d_call: .
j_call: TRBJ1-5
v_call: TRBV18
clone_size: .
cdr3_aa: CASSQGPYSNQPQHF
cdr3_nt: TGTGCCAGCTCACAAGGACCTTATAGCAATCAGCCCCAGCATTTT

d_call: .
j_call: TRBJ2-7
v_call: TRBV5-5
clone_size: few
cdr3_aa: CASSRLGEEQYF
cdr3_nt: TGTGCCAGCAGCCGCTTGGGAGAGGAGCAGTACTTC

d_call: .
j_call: TRBJ2-7
v_call: TRBV30
clone_size: many
cdr3_aa: CAWSPGIGGNEQYF
cdr3_nt: TGTGCCTGGAGCCCCGGGATCGGAGGAAACGAGCAGTACTTC

d_call: .
j_call: TRBJ2-7
v_call: TRBV2
clone_size: .
cdr3_aa: CASRGSSVYEQYF
cdr3_nt: TGTGCCAGCAGGGGATCGTCGGTCTACGAGCAGTACTTC

d_call: .
j_call: TRBJ1-1
v_call: TRBV27
clone_size: .
cdr3_aa: CASSLVRGTEAFF
cdr3_nt: TGTGCCAGCAGTTTAGTCCGCGGGACTGAAGCTTTCTTT

d_call: TRBD1
j_call: TRBJ1-2
v_call: TRBV7-2
clone_size: .
cdr3_aa: CASSLGGGTNYGYTF
cdr3_nt: TGTGCCAGCAGCTTAGGAGGGGGCACAAACTATGGCTACACCTTC

d_call: .
j_call: TRBJ1-6
v_call: TRBV6-5
clone_size: .
cdr3_aa: CASRLGGSYNSPLHF
cdr3_nt: TGTGCCAGCAGGTTAGGTGGCTCCTATAATTCACCCCTCCACTTT

d_call: .
j_call: TRBJ1-2
v_call: TRBV29-1
clone_size: few
cdr3_aa: CSALMGRDGYTF
cdr3_nt: TGCAGCGCCCTAATGGGAAGAGATGGCTACACCTTC

d_call: .
j_call: TRBJ1-3
v_call: TRBV6-1
clone_size: .
cdr3_aa: CASSVNRGGYGAGNTIYF
cdr3_nt: TGTGCCAGCAGTGTAAACCGGGGGGGTTACGGAGCTGGAAACACCATATATTTT

d_call: .
j_call: TRBJ2-7
v_call: TRBV7-2
clone_size: .
cdr3_aa: CASNRQGGAYEQYF
cdr3_nt: TGTGCCAGCAATAGGCAGGGAGGAGCCTACGAGCAGTACTTC

d_call: TRBD2
j_call: TRBJ2-2
v_call: TRBV3-1/TRBV3-2
clone_size: .
cdr3_aa: CASSQGWRERAGELFF
cdr3_nt: TGTGCCAGCAGCCAAGGGTGGCGGGAGAGGGCCGGGGAGCTGTTTTTT